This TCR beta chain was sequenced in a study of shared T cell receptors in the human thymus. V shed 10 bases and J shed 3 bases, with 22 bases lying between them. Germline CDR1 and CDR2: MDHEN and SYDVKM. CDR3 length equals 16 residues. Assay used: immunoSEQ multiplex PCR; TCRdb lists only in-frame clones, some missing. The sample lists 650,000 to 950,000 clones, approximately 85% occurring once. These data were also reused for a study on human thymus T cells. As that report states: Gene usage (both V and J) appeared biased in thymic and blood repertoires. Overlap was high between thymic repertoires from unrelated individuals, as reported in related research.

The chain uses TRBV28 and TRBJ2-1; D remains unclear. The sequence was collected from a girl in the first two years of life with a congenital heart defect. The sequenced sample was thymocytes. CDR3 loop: CAIEPPGGRFYNEQFF. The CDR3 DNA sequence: TGTGCCATCGAGCCTCCAGGTGGGCGATTCTACAATGAGCAGTTCTTC.